Below are 29 T cell receptor beta chains sequenced from a single sample in a study of blood T cell repertoires in COVID-19. Here immunoSEQ multiplex PCR was the method, and the copy in TCRdb shows in-frame clones only, minus some. This table holds 160,000 or so clones, about 87% found once. Input material: peripheral blood. The receptors shown here come from a woman in her 50s with acute or convalescent COVID-19.

A few counts support this clone. The chain joins TRBV12-5 to TRBJ1-6; D is undetermined. Germline loops: CDR1 LGHNT, CDR2 FRNRAP. The CDR3 extends over 14 amino acids. V lost 6 bases to trimming and J lost 7 bases, with 13 bases between them. Written as DNA, the CDR3 is TGTGCTAGTGGACTAGAGGCCGGGAATTCACCCCTCCACTTT. Its protein is CASGLEAGNSPLHF.

This chain joins TRBV19 and TRBJ2-3, with D unresolved. The V end lost 3 bases, the J end lost 1 base, and 14 bases lay between the germline ends. The germline CDR1 and CDR2 sequences are LNHDA and SQIVND (reference sequence). There are 16 residues in the CDR3. The CDR3 loop is CASSIIPREGTDTQYF. CDR3 sequence (DNA): TGTGCCAGTAGTATTATCCCCCGAGAGGGCACAGATACGCAGTATTTT.

The chain employs TRBV24-1 and TRBJ1-1; D perhaps matches TRBD1 (6 bases). V lost 3 bases to trimming and J lost 1 base, with 14 bases between them. The germline CDR1 and CDR2 sequences are KGHDR and SFDVKD. The CDR3 length is 16 residues. CDR3 protein: CATSDTSRGGNTEAFF. In DNA, the CDR3 is TGTGCCACCAGTGATACCTCTAGAGGGGGGAACACTGAAGCTTTCTTT.

The rearrangement uses TRBV6-5 and TRBJ2-2, with 9 bases matching TRBD2. With 10 bases clipped from V and 6 bases from J, the junction kept 9 bases outside the gene matches. The CDR3 has 14 amino acids. Germline assignment: CDR1 MNHEY and CDR2 SVGAGI. The CDR3 nucleotides read TGTGCCACCAAGCGGGGGGCTAGGGCCGGGGAGCTGTTTTTT. This gives the protein CATKRGARAGELFF.

V is TRBV7-6 and J is TRBJ2-5, with D tentatively TRBD2 (6 bases). Trimming stripped 1 base from V and 2 bases from J, with 11 bases between. Germline CDR1 is SGHVS and CDR2 is FNYEAQ. The CDR3 is 15 amino acids. The CDR3, as DNA: TGTGCCAGCAGCTTAGGTCCCCGGGGGCAAGAGACCCAGTACTTC. Its translation: CASSLGPRGQETQYF.

V is TRBV10-3 and J is TRBJ2-5; 9 positions agree with TRBD2. Germline lookup yields CDR1 ENHRY and CDR2 SYGVKD. This CDR3 is built from 14 residues. Germline trimming cut 3 bases from V and 5 bases from J; bases unmatched to any gene: 4. CDR3 region: CAISEGGGAETQYF. As DNA, the CDR3 is TGTGCCATCAGTGAAGGCGGGGGGGCCGAGACCCAGTACTTC.

The chain links TRBV10-1 to TRBJ1-1; D perhaps matches TRBD1 (6 bases). The CDR3 sequence is 13 residues long. Trimming left V 8 bases short and J 0 bases short, with 10 bases between. Germline V gene lookup returns CDR1 WNHNN and CDR2 SYGVQD (reference sequence). The CDR3 protein is CASSGHLNTEAFF. DNA of the CDR3: TGCGCCAGCTCGGGACACTTGAACACTGAAGCTTTCTTT.

The V gene is TRBV7-2, the J gene TRBJ1-2; 11 bases line up with TRBD1. The CDR3 is made up of 15 amino acids. Trimming took 1 base from V and 8 from J; bases not matched to a gene: 6. Germline-derived CDR1 and CDR2 are SGHTA and FQGNSA. The CDR3 region has the DNA TGTGCCAGCAGCTTAGATGGGGACAGGGGGAGCGGCTACACCTTC. Residues: CASSLDGDRGSGYTF.

The chain couples TRBV9 to TRBJ1-5; TRBD1 is a possible D gene (6 bases). V was clipped by 0 bases and J by 4 bases, with 11 bases between them. CDR1 SGDLS and CDR2 YYNGEE come from the germline V gene. The CDR3 runs to 15 residues. The CDR3 region has the DNA TGTGCCAGCAGCGTAGGGACAGTTGGGAATCAGCCCCAGCATTTT. It encodes CASSVGTVGNQPQHF.

The chain carries TRBV15 and TRBJ2-5, with TRBD2 matching over 7 bases. Germline CDR1 LNHNV, CDR2 YYDKDF (reference sequence). Trimming at V came to 1 base and at J to 2 bases, leaving 4 bases not matched to a gene. The CDR3 covers 15 residues. CDR3 in DNA: TGTGCCACCAGCAGAGCGGGACTACGACAAGAGACCCAGTACTTC. Protein: CATSRAGLRQETQYF.

The V and J genes are TRBV7-2 and TRBJ1-1, with D possibly matching TRBD1 (5 bases). There are 16 residues in the CDR3. With 2 bases removed from V and 5 bases from J, the gap between germline ends came to 18 bases. Looked up from germline, CDR1 is SGHTA and CDR2 is FQGNSA. DNA for the CDR3: TGTGCCAGCAGCTTAACTCGGGCGGGGGAAGGTACTGAAGCTTTCTTT. This encodes CASSLTRAGEGTEAFF.

The V gene is TRBV12-3 or TRBV12-4, the J gene TRBJ1-3; unclear D gene. The V end was cut by 7 bases, the J end by 4 bases, with 11 bases between. The CDR3 spans 13 residues. The CDR3: CASNTIVGNTIYF. As DNA, the CDR3 is TGTGCCAGCAACACTATCGTGGGAAACACCATATATTTT.

V usage is TRBV18 and J usage is TRBJ2-5; the D gene is possibly TRBD1 (6 bases). V was cut by 2 bases and J by 5 bases, with 15 bases left in between. The CDR3 loop spans 15 amino acids. CDR1 is KGHSH and CDR2 is LQKENI in the germline V gene. The CDR3 here is CASSPESGVWETQYF. CDR3 nucleotides: TGTGCCAGCTCACCAGAGTCAGGGGTTTGGGAGACCCAGTACTTC.

This clone was observed at least ten times. This chain uses TRBV21-1 with TRBJ1-5; the table calls TRBD1, which could not be checked here. TRBV21-1 is described as a pseudogene. This CDR3 comprises 19 residues. In DNA form, the CDR3 reads TGTGCCAGCAGCTCTCGTCGGGACAGGGATCTTTGTAGCAATCAGCCCCAGCATTTT. Translation: CASSSRRDRDLCSNQPQHF.

The chain is built from TRBV5-1 and TRBJ1-5; no reliable D call. CDR1 SGHRS and CDR2 YFSETQ come from the germline V gene. V was cut by 4 bases and J by 4 bases, with 3 bases left in between. The CDR3 is 11 amino acids. CDR3 sequence: CASSPNQPQHF. The CDR3 nucleotides read TGCGCCAGCAGCCCGAATCAGCCCCAGCATTTT.

This clone came up once. The chain combines TRBV11-2 with TRBJ2-1, with D hard to call. The germline CDR1 and CDR2 sequences are SGHAT and FQNNGV. This CDR3 spans 13 amino acids. Trimming shortened V by 3 bases and J by 6 bases, and 9 bases separated the two germline ends. CDR3 residues: CASSFSEANEQFF. CDR3 bases: TGTGCCAGCAGCTTCTCCGAAGCCAATGAGCAGTTCTTC.

The chain couples TRBV11-2 to TRBJ1-1; D remains ambiguous. This CDR3 comprises 12 residues. CDR1 and CDR2 from the germline V gene are SGHAT and FQNNGV. V lost 3 bases, J lost 5 bases, and 7 bases lay in between. The CDR3 loop is CASSLEWTEAFF. The CDR3 DNA is TGTGCCAGCAGCTTGGAGTGGACTGAAGCTTTCTTT. Variable domain in full (rest from reference TRBV11-2 and TRBJ1-1): EAGVAQSPRYKIIEKRQSVAFWCNPISGHATLYWYQQILGQGPKLLIQFQNNGVVDDSQLPKDRFSAERLKGVDSTLKIQPAKLEDSAVYLCASSLEWTEAFFGQGTRLTVV.

V is TRBV6-2 or TRBV6-3 and J is TRBJ2-7, with TRBD2 matching over 7 bases. Germline trimming cut 3 bases from V and 2 bases from J; bases unmatched to any gene: 16. The CDR3 extends over 18 amino acids. Germline V lookup: CDR1 MNHEY, CDR2 SVGEGT. The CDR3 is CASSYPDDPGLPTYEQYF. The DNA of the CDR3 is TGTGCCAGCAGTTATCCAGATGACCCGGGACTACCCACCTACGAGCAGTACTTC.

The CDR3 reads CASSSHGTGQTNEKLFF. The DNA of the CDR3 is TGTGCCAGTAGTTCACACGGGACAGGACAGACGAATGAAAAACTGTTTTTT. This chain joins TRBV19 and TRBJ1-4, with 8 bases fitting TRBD1. The V gene's germline CDR1 is LNHDA and CDR2 SQIVND (reference sequence). With V trimmed by 5 bases and J by 5 bases, 13 bases remained unmatched. The CDR3 is 17 residues long.

The chain couples TRBV11-2 to TRBJ2-2; TRBD2 aligns across 8 bases. The CDR3 sequence is 16 residues long. Germline CDR1 SGHAT, CDR2 FQNNGV. V lost 3 bases and J lost 5; bases outside the gene matches: 8. CDR3 bases: TGTGCCAGCAGCTTTTACGGGGGGGCCGATACCGGGGAGCTGTTTTTT. Amino acid sequence: CASSFYGGADTGELFF.

This clone has just one count. The V gene is TRBV14, the J gene TRBJ2-7; D perhaps matches TRBD1 (5 bases). This CDR3 has 17 amino acids. The V gene lost 0 bases and the J gene lost 2 bases, with 17 bases spanning the gap. Germline V gives CDR1 SGHDN, CDR2 FVKESK. CDR3 in DNA: TGTGCCAGCAGCCAAGATGCAGACAGTTTGCGGACCTACGAGCAGTACTTC. It translates to CASSQDADSLRTYEQYF. The entire variable domain, with the rest obtained from reference TRBV14 and TRBJ2-7, is as follows: EAGVTQFPSHSVIEKGQTVTLRCDPISGHDNLYWYRRVMGKEIKFLLHFVKESKQDESGMPNNRFLAERTGGTYSTLKVQPAELEDSGVYFCASSQDADSLRTYEQYFGPGTRLTVT.

In DNA, the CDR3 is TGTGCCAGCAGCTTACAGGGGGCAAACAATGAGCAGTTCTTC. Translating gives CASSLQGANNEQFF. J is TRBJ2-1 and V is TRBV11-3; 8 bases are a match to TRBD1. J gave up 5 bases and V 2 bases, and 2 bases lay outside the gene matches. Germline-derived CDR1 and CDR2 are SGHNT and YENEEA. This CDR3 is built from 14 residues. The variable domain in full, completed from reference TRBV11-3 and TRBJ2-1, reads EAGVVQSPRYKIIEKKQPVAFWCNPISGHNTLYWYLQNLGQGPELLIRYENEEAVDDSQLPKDRFSAERLKGVDSTLKIQPAELGDSAVYLCASSLQGANNEQFFGPGTRLTVL.

This clone was seen only once. V usage is TRBV10-3 and J usage is TRBJ2-7, with D unresolved. The germline V gene has CDR1 ENHRY and CDR2 SYGVKD. The CDR3 runs to 14 residues. V gave up 4 bases and J gave up 5 bases, with 15 bases separating them. CDR3 in DNA: TGTGCCATCAGTGGTCGGGTCGGATACCACGAGCAGTACTTC. It encodes CAISGRVGYHEQYF.

The chain has TRBV19 and TRBJ1-1, with no clear D. Germline V gene sequence: CDR1 LNHDA, CDR2 SQIVND (reference sequence). Trimming removed 0 bases at V and 5 bases at J, with 13 bases between. The CDR3 is 15 amino acids. DNA for the CDR3: TGTGCCAGTAGTATAGATCTGCCGATCCGGACTGAAGCTTTCTTT. Translation: CASSIDLPIRTEAFF. Filled out from reference TRBV19 and TRBJ1-1, the complete variable domain reads DGGITQSPKYLFRKEGQNVTLSCEQNLNHDAMYWYRQDPGQGLRLIYYSQIVNDFQKGDIAEGYSVSREKKESFPLTVTSAQKNPTAFYLCASSIDLPIRTEAFFGQGTRLTVV.

The rearrangement joins TRBV7-5 to TRBJ1-4. TRBV7-5 is a listed pseudogene. This CDR3 contains 20 residues. DNA for the CDR3: TGTGTCAGAAGCTTAGCGCGGGATCGTCAGGGATGCGTGGTGGGGGAAAAACTGTTTTTT. Protein sequence: CVRSLARDRQGCVVGEKLFF.

Concerning this clone itself: Other nucleotide sequences in the sample specify the same CDR3. This chain connects TRBV7-2 to TRBJ2-3; 9 positions agree with TRBD2. The CDR3 runs to 14 residues. J was trimmed by 3 bases and V by 4 bases; bases with no gene match: 2. Germline V gene data show CDR1 as SGHTA and CDR2 as FQGNSA. The chain's CDR3 is CASSSSGGTDTQYF. CDR3 sequence (DNA): TGTGCCAGCAGCTCCAGCGGGGGGACAGATACGCAGTATTTT. The full variable domain, completed using reference TRBV7-2 and TRBJ2-3, is GAGVSQSPSNKVTEKGKDVELRCDPISGHTALYWYRQSLGQGLEFLIYFQGNSAPDKSGLPSDRFSAERTGGSVSTLTIQRTQQEDSAVYLCASSSSGGTDTQYFGPGTRLTVL.

The rearrangement links TRBV11-3 to TRBJ1-4; TRBD1 might be the D (6 bases). In germline, CDR1 is SGHNT, CDR2 YENEEA. The CDR3 length is 14 residues. V lost 6 bases and J lost 7, with 15 bases in between. CDR3 sequence: CASREKGVVEKLFF. In DNA form, the CDR3 reads TGTGCCAGCAGAGAAAAGGGGGTGGTTGAAAAACTGTTTTTT.

This clone has only one observation. V and J are TRBV3-1 (or the pseudogene TRBV3-2) and TRBJ1-4; tentative D call: TRBD1 (5 bases). From germline, CDR1 is LGHDT and CDR2 YNNKEL (reference sequence). With 4 bases removed from V and 4 bases from J, the gap between germline ends came to 10 bases. The CDR3 runs 14 residues. CDR3 sequence reads: CASSPPDSNEKLFF. In nucleotides, the CDR3 is TGTGCCAGCAGCCCGCCCGACAGTAATGAAAAACTGTTTTTT.

The rearrangement links TRBV6-5 to TRBJ2-2, with D possibly being TRBD2 (7 bases). This CDR3 spans 15 amino acids. V gave up 5 bases and J gave up 4 bases, with 14 bases separating them. CDR1 and CDR2 from the germline V gene are MNHEY and SVGAGI. CDR3 in amino acids: CASSTQGRATGELFF. The DNA for the CDR3 is TGTGCCAGCAGTACTCAGGGGAGGGCCACCGGGGAGCTGTTTTTT.